The rows below give T cell receptor beta chains drawn from one sample of a study of T cells after yellow fever vaccination. One entry per CDR3 protein, called by TCRdb with MiXCR from the 5' RACE reads. The data hold 450,000 to 600,000 distinct CDR3 sequences, with 13% observed a single time. Material: PBMCs, obtained on the day of the yellow fever booster vaccination. Receptor source: a man between 25 and 39 years old who received the YFV17D yellow fever vaccine. CDR3s include the opening cysteine and the closing phenylalanine or tryptophan. The order of the fields is V gene, clone size, CDR3 length, D gene, J gene, CDR3 DNA, CDR3 protein. A D gene is named only where the DNA matches it firmly. For some rows the clone size is stated as once, few or many, or as a class when expanded; others skip it.

TRBV12-5	once	18	.	TRBJ2-1	TGTGCTAGTGGTTTTTCTCTTGAGACCCGACAGGCCTACAATGAGCAGTTCTTC	CASGFSLETRQAYNEQFF
TRBV5-6	.	14	TRBD1	TRBJ2-5	TGTGCCAGCAGCTGGGACAGGGACTTCACGACCCAGTACTTC	CASSWDRDFTTQYF
TRBV20-1	few	13	TRBD2	TRBJ2-7	TGCAGTGCTACCGGGACTAGCTTTTACGAGCAGTACTTC	CSATGTSFYEQYF
TRBV10-3	.	17	TRBD1	TRBJ2-6	TGTGCCATCAGTGAGGGGACAGGGGGCCCCGGGGCCAACGTCCTGACTTTC	CAISEGTGGPGANVLTF
TRBV19	few	12	.	TRBJ2-1	TGTGCCAGTAGTATAGGGTTCGATGAGCAGTTCTTC	CASSIGFDEQFF
TRBV7-2	many	15	TRBD2	TRBJ2-3	TGTGCCAGCAGCATAGCGGGAGGTGGCACAGATACGCAGTATTTT	CASSIAGGGTDTQYF
TRBV10-2	.	16	TRBD1	TRBJ2-7	TGCGCCAGCAGTGATGGGACAGGGTGGGGGGCCTACGAGCAGTACTTC	CASSDGTGWGAYEQYF
TRBV4-3	few	14	.	TRBJ2-3	TGCGCCAGCAGCCAAGATCACACCGGAGATACGCAGTATTTT	CASSQDHTGDTQYF
TRBV27	few	14	TRBD1	TRBJ1-4	TGTGCCAGCAGACCGGGACAGGGAGGACTAAAACTGTTTTTT	CASRPGQGGLKLFF
TRBV7-2	.	15	.	TRBJ2-2	TGTGCCAGCAGGGTTCAATGGGCGAACACCAGGGAGCTGTTTTTT	CASRVQWANTRELFF
TRBV20-1	.	10	.	TRBJ2-7	TGCAGTGCTCCTGGTGTCGAGCAGTACTTC	CSAPGVEQYF
TRBV12-3/TRBV12-4	few	16	.	TRBJ2-7	TGTGCCAGCAGTTTAAAGGAGGGGGCCCCTCCCTACGAGCAGTACTTC	CASSLKEGAPPYEQYF
TRBV9	few	16	TRBD2	TRBJ2-3	TGTGCCAGCAGCGTAGATGCGCGGGGGTTCACAGATACGCAGTATTTT	CASSVDARGFTDTQYF
TRBV29-1	.	12	.	TRBJ2-5	TGCAGCGTGGCCAAGGTGGTCGAGACCCAGTACTTC	CSVAKVVETQYF
TRBV6-4	.	15	TRBD2	TRBJ2-5	TGTGCCAGCAGTGCCCCTAGCGGCCCCCCAGGGACCCAGTACTTC	CASSAPSGPPGTQYF
TRBV6-5	few	18	.	TRBJ2-7	TGTGCCAGCAGTTATTCGCTACCGCCGGGCAGGGAAGACTACGAGCAGTACTTC	CASSYSLPPGREDYEQYF
TRBV7-2	.	14	TRBD1	TRBJ2-7	TGTGCCAGCAGCCGGGGACAGGGCCCCTACGAGCAGTACTTC	CASSRGQGPYEQYF
TRBV18	few	15	TRBD2	TRBJ2-7	TGTGCCAGCTCAACAGGACTAGCGGGAAAGTACGAGCAGTACTTC	CASSTGLAGKYEQYF
TRBV5-1	.	14	.	TRBJ1-1	TGCGCCAGCAGTCAAGACCAGGGGAAGGGGGAAGCTTTCTTT	CASSQDQGKGEAFF
TRBV10-3	few	15	.	TRBJ2-3	TGTGCCATCAGTGAGTATCAGCAGGGGACAGATACGCAGTATTTT	CAISEYQQGTDTQYF
TRBV5-1	few	17	TRBD2	TRBJ2-5	TGCGCCAGCAGCTTGGCCTTGTTGGCTAGCGGGAGTAAGACCCAGTACTTC	CASSLALLASGSKTQYF
TRBV30	few	17	.	TRBJ2-3	TGTGCCTGGAGTGCAACCCACGTAGCAGGGCGCACAGATACGCAGTATTTT	CAWSATHVAGRTDTQYF
TRBV25-1	.	11	.	TRBJ2-5	TGTGCCAGCAGTTCGGGGATCAATAGGTACTTC	CASSSGINRYF
TRBV5-1	few	16	.	TRBJ2-1	TGCGCCAGCAGCGGGGGTGGAGCGAGCTCCTACAATGAGCAGTTCTTC	CASSGGGASSYNEQFF
TRBV20-1	.	14	.	TRBJ2-1	TGCAGTGCTAAGAGAGGGGAAGGCACCAATGAGCAGTTCTTC	CSAKRGEGTNEQFF
TRBV7-9	many	14	TRBD1	TRBJ2-7	TGTGCCAGCAGCCCAAGGACAGGACCCTACGAGCAGTACTTC	CASSPRTGPYEQYF
TRBV14	few	14	.	TRBJ1-4	TGTGCCAGCAGCCAAGCCCGAACTAATGAAAAACTGTTTTTT	CASSQARTNEKLFF
TRBV20-1	few	11	.	TRBJ2-4	TGCAGTGCTGGGCGATGGAACATTCAGTACTTC	CSAGRWNIQYF
TRBV10-3	.	15	.	TRBJ2-7	TGTGCCATCAGTGAGAGGTTGGGAGTCGCCTACGAGCAGTACTTC	CAISERLGVAYEQYF